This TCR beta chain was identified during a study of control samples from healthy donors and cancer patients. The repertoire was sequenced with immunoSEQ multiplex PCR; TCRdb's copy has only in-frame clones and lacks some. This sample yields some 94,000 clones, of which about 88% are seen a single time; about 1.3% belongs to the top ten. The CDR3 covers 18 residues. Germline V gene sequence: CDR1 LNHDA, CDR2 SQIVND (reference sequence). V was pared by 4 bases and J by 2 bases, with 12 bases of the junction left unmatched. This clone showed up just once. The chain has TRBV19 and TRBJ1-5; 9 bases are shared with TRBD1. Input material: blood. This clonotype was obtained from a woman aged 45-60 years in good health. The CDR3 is CASSRPRDRVGGNQPQHF. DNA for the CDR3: TGTGCCAGTAGTAGACCCCGGGACAGGGTAGGTGGCAATCAGCCCCAGCATTTT.